The 28 T cell receptor beta chains given below trace back to one sample, sequenced in a study of T cells in Graves' hyperthyroidism and ophthalmopathy. Amplification of TCR beta CDR3 regions used RNA as the template. Researchers ran a first-round RT-PCR on the TCR CDR3 using the HTBI primer set. TCRdb reprocessed the multiplex PCR reads with MiXCR, giving one entry per CDR3 protein. The sample records about 270,000 distinct CDR3 sequences, over 20% being singletons. What was sequenced was blood. The receptors stem from a woman aged 40 to 55 with Graves' ophthalmopathy.

This clonotype was recorded at least ten times. This chain links TRBV3-1 with TRBJ1-2; 10 nucleotides match TRBD1. With V trimmed by 0 bases and J by 2 bases, 6 bases remained unmatched. The length of the CDR3 is 17 residues. In germline, CDR1 is LGHDT, CDR2 YNNKEL (reference sequence). The CDR3: CASSQEYLGQGNYGYTF. The CDR3 DNA reads TGTGCCAGCAGCCAAGAATACTTGGGACAGGGGAACTATGGCTACACCTTC.

This clonotype was seen a few times. This may come from a read error, since a much larger clone is one base off. The chain carries TRBV5-1 and TRBJ2-7; 11 bases line up with TRBD2. In germline, CDR1 is SGHRS, CDR2 YFSETQ. This CDR3 has 15 residues. The CDR3 loop reads CVSSLDGTSGYEQYF. CDR3 bases: TGCGTCAGCAGCTTGGATGGGACTAGCGGCTACGAGCAGTACTTC.

This clonotype was seen many times. The chain has TRBV12-3 or TRBV12-4 and TRBJ2-7, with D maybe TRBD2 (5 bases). This CDR3 is 13 amino acids long. Trimming left V 10 bases short and J 2 bases short, with 15 bases between. The CDR3 spells CANSPGEPYEQYF. In DNA, the CDR3 is TGTGCCAACAGCCCCGGGGAGCCCTACGAGCAGTACTTC.

This clonotype has a count of ten or more. The chain is built from TRBV5-1 and TRBJ2-2, with 11 nucleotides matching TRBD2. Looked up from germline, CDR1 is SGHRS and CDR2 is YFSETQ. Trimming took 5 bases from V and 9 from J; bases not matched to a gene: 6. The CDR3 covers 14 residues. CDR3 sequence reads: CASRIAGGARELFF. CDR3 in DNA: TGCGCCAGCAGAATAGCGGGAGGGGCTCGGGAGCTGTTTTTT.

This clonotype was seen ten or more times. The CDR3 coding sequence is TGTGCCAGCAGCCAGCTTACAGATACGCAGTATTTT. It translates to CASSQLTDTQYF. The J gene is TRBJ2-3, the V gene TRBV7-2, with D unclear. There are 12 residues in the CDR3. Trimming cost V 5 bases and J 3 bases, with 6 bases left between them. Germline values: CDR1 SGHTA, CDR2 FQGNSA.

The genes are TRBV20-1 and TRBJ1-1; D might be TRBD1 (5 bases). Looked up from germline, CDR1 is DFQATT and CDR2 is SNEGSKA (reference sequence). This CDR3 is built from 15 residues. Trimming shortened V by 3 bases and J by 1 base, and 15 bases separated the two germline ends. The DNA of the CDR3 is TGCAGTGCTAGGACAGCCCGCGCAGGGAACACTGAAGCTTTCTTT. It encodes CSARTARAGNTEAFF.

This clonotype was observed many times. The rearrangement uses TRBV5-1 and TRBJ2-5, with a tentative D call TRBD2 (6 bases). V lost 4 bases and J 4 bases, leaving 20 bases between the germline ends. The CDR3 totals 16 residues. Germline CDR1 SGHRS, CDR2 YFSETQ. The CDR3 reads CASSTAGTWRVETQYF. Written as DNA, the CDR3 is TGCGCCAGCAGCACAGCCGGGACTTGGAGGGTAGAGACCCAGTACTTC.

This clonotype was seen at least ten times. The chain joins TRBV7-9 to TRBJ2-7, with D possibly TRBD1 on 5 matching bases. This CDR3 comprises 14 residues. The V and J ends lost 1 base and 3 bases respectively, with 10 bases between them. Germline values: CDR1 SEHNR, CDR2 FQNEAQ (reference sequence). CDR3: CASSLEGSRYEQYF. The CDR3 region has the DNA TGTGCCAGCAGCTTAGAGGGGTCCCGCTACGAGCAGTACTTC.

This clonotype was recorded at least ten times. The chain links TRBV12-3 or TRBV12-4 to TRBJ2-7, with a weak D call TRBD2 (5 bases). V was cut by 2 bases and J by 2 bases, with 7 bases left in between. The CDR3 sequence is 13 residues long. The chain's CDR3 is CASSLTGTYEQYF. The CDR3 DNA sequence: TGTGCCAGCAGTTTAACGGGGACCTACGAGCAGTACTTC.

This clonotype was seen a few times. This chain joins TRBV6-1 and TRBJ1-5; weak D call: TRBD1 (6 bases). Germline V lookup: CDR1 MNHNS, CDR2 SASEGT. The CDR3 sequence is 12 residues long. The V gene lost 6 bases and the J gene lost 11 bases, with 14 bases spanning the gap. This chain's CDR3 is CASSGQPQAQHF. In DNA form, the CDR3 reads TGTGCCAGCAGCGGACAGCCCCAGGCCCAGCATTTT.

The CDR3 bases are TGTGCCAGCAGTCCTAGCGAACAGGAGACCCAGTACTTC. Translating gives CASSPSEQETQYF. The chain is built from TRBV6-5 and TRBJ2-5; tentative D call: TRBD2 (6 bases). Per the germline V gene, CDR1 is MNHEY and CDR2 is SVGAGI. The CDR3 covers 13 residues. Trimming removed 5 bases from V and 5 bases from J, with 12 bases in between.

This clonotype occurred many times. The chain uses TRBV28 and TRBJ2-6; TRBD1 agrees at 9 bases. The CDR3 length is 19 residues. The germline gives CDR1 MDHEN, CDR2 SYDVKM. J lost 1 base, V lost 4 bases, and 11 bases had no gene match. The CDR3 DNA is TGTGCCAGCAGTTCCTCCCATCCGGGACAGGGTTCTGGGGCCAACGTCCTGACTTTC. Its translation is CASSSSHPGQGSGANVLTF.

This clonotype was detected ten times or more. The genes are TRBV6-1 and TRBJ1-5; 7 nucleotides line up with TRBD1. The CDR3 sequence is 17 residues long. V gave up 5 bases and J gave up 1 base; unmatched junction bases: 11. Germline CDR1 MNHNS, CDR2 SASEGT. CDR3 in DNA: TGTGCCAGCAGTAGAACGAACGACAGGGTGAGCAATCAGCCCCAGCATTTT. Amino acid sequence: CASSRTNDRVSNQPQHF.

This clonotype was seen many times. V is TRBV19 and J is TRBJ2-2; tentatively, D is TRBD2 (6 bases). The V end lost 3 bases, the J end lost 7 bases, and 12 bases lay between the germline ends. The CDR3 contains 14 residues. Germline CDR1 reads LNHDA; CDR2 reads SQIVND (reference sequence). The CDR3 region has the DNA TGTGCCAGTAGTATGCAGGGAGGAGGCGGGGAGCTGTTTTTT. It encodes CASSMQGGGGELFF.

In its sample, this clonotype was seen a few times. The V gene is TRBV7-9, the J gene TRBJ1-2, with 11 bases identical to TRBD1. The CDR3 totals 14 residues. CDR1 is SEHNR and CDR2 is FQNEAQ in the germline V gene (reference sequence). V shed 4 bases and J 8 bases; nucleotides not matched to a gene: 6. The CDR3 is CASSSKGQGVGYTF. The CDR3 coding sequence is TGTGCCAGCAGCTCGAAGGGACAGGGGGTCGGCTACACCTTC.

This clonotype was seen at least ten times. The J gene is TRBJ2-2, the V gene TRBV5-1; D is ambiguous. The V end lost 5 bases, the J end lost 0 bases, and 8 bases lay between the germline ends. The germline V gene has CDR1 SGHRS and CDR2 YFSETQ. The CDR3 loop spans 14 amino acids. CDR3 DNA: TGCGCCAGCAGGGGCCAGGCGAACACCGGGGAGCTGTTTTTT. This gives the protein CASRGQANTGELFF.

The genes are TRBV19 and TRBJ1-5; tentative D call: TRBD1 (6 bases). Germline V gene sequence: CDR1 LNHDA, CDR2 SQIVND (reference sequence). V was trimmed by 4 bases and J by 4 bases, leaving 14 bases between them. The CDR3 is made up of 15 amino acids. The CDR3 reads CASSSLGTQNQPQHF. The CDR3 nucleotides are TGTGCCAGTAGTAGCCTCGGGACACAAAATCAGCCCCAGCATTTT. Full variable domain (outside the CDR3, taken from reference TRBV19 and TRBJ1-5): DGGITQSPKYLFRKEGQNVTLSCEQNLNHDAMYWYRQDPGQGLRLIYYSQIVNDFQKGDIAEGYSVSREKKESFPLTVTSAQKNPTAFYLCASSSLGTQNQPQHFGDGTRLSIL.

There are many counts of this clonotype. The chain carries TRBV20-1 and TRBJ2-7; D gene uncertain. This CDR3 has 13 residues. Germline CDR1 and CDR2: DFQATT and SNEGSKA (reference sequence). The V end was cut by 4 bases, the J end by 3 bases, with 13 bases between. The CDR3 region is CSAIASSLYEQYF. The CDR3 nucleotides read TGCAGTGCTATCGCATCCAGTCTCTACGAGCAGTACTTC.

This clonotype has at least ten counts. The chain is built from TRBV20-1 and TRBJ1-1; no reliable D call. The CDR3 runs 13 residues. V was pared by 6 bases and J by 1 base, with 12 bases between. Germline assignment: CDR1 DFQATT and CDR2 SNEGSKA (reference sequence). In DNA form, the CDR3 reads TGCAGTGCCCCTATTAACGGGAACACTGAAGCTTTCTTT. This codes for CSAPINGNTEAFF.

V and J are TRBV28 and TRBJ2-7, with D perhaps TRBD2 (5 bases). Per germline, CDR1 MDHEN and CDR2 SYDVKM. Trimming shortened V by 10 bases and J by 6 bases, and 13 bases separated the two germline ends. The length of the CDR3 is 11 residues. In nucleotides, the CDR3 is TGTGCCACCAGCAGAGGGTCCGAGCAGTACTTC. Its protein is CATSRGSEQYF. Looking up the rest from reference TRBV28 and TRBJ2-7 gives the full variable domain: DVKVTQSSRYLVKRTGEKVFLECVQDMDHENMFWYRQDPGLGLRLIYFSYDVKMKEKGDIPEGYSVSREKKERFSLILESASTNQTSMYLCATSRGSEQYFGPGTRLTVT.

Many counts were recorded for this clonotype. CDR3: CAGSKIEGAGANVLTF. The CDR3 DNA is TGTGCCGGTAGCAAGATAGAGGGAGCCGGGGCCAACGTCCTGACTTTC. The V gene is TRBV28, the J gene TRBJ2-6; weak D call: TRBD2 (5 bases). This CDR3 contains 16 residues. Trimming took off 11 bases at V and 4 bases at J, with 21 bases between the two ends. From germline, CDR1 is MDHEN and CDR2 SYDVKM.

This clonotype was detected a few times. The chain is built from TRBV6-5 and TRBJ1-2; TRBD1 matches 7 bases. V gave up 0 bases and J gave up 4 bases; unmatched junction bases: 2. The CDR3 has 14 amino acids. Germline V gene lookup returns CDR1 MNHEY and CDR2 SVGAGI. CDR3 nucleotide sequence: TGTGCCAGCAGTTACTCGGGACAGTTCTATGGCTACACCTTC. It codes for CASSYSGQFYGYTF.

This clonotype was counted at least ten times. The chain carries TRBV2 and TRBJ2-7; maybe TRBD1 (6 bases). Looked up from germline, CDR1 is SNHLY and CDR2 is FYNNEI. The V and J ends lost 8 bases and 6 bases respectively, with 23 bases between them. The CDR3 consists of 15 residues. The CDR3 region has the DNA TGTGCCAGCTTTCTGCCCGACAGGCCCAATTCCGAGCAGTACTTC. Encoded protein: CASFLPDRPNSEQYF.

This clonotype was observed at least ten times. The rearrangement uses TRBV30 and TRBJ2-7, with 10 bases aligning to TRBD2. V dropped 1 base and J dropped 6; count of bases not matched to a gene: 6. The CDR3 runs to 14 residues. Germline-derived CDR1 and CDR2 are GTSNPN and SVGIG (reference sequence). The CDR3 coding sequence is TGTGCCTGGAGTGACCAGCGGGAGGGCCTCGAGCAGTACTTC. It translates to CAWSDQREGLEQYF. Filled out from reference TRBV30 and TRBJ2-7, the complete variable domain reads SQTIHQWPATLVQPVGSPLSLECTVEGTSNPNLYWYRQAAGRGLQLLFYSVGIGQISSEVPQNLSASRPQDRQFILSSKKLLLSDSGFYLCAWSDQREGLEQYFGPGTRLTVT.

In its sample, this clonotype was seen many times. The chain combines TRBV7-9 with TRBJ1-2; TRBD1 is a possible D gene (5 bases). This CDR3 region has 15 residues. V dropped 5 bases and J dropped 4 bases, with 17 bases sitting between them. Per germline, CDR1 SEHNR and CDR2 FQNEAQ (reference sequence). The CDR3 nucleotides are TGTGCCAGCAGCCCTTCGACAGCCTCCAGCTATGGCTACACCTTC. Residues: CASSPSTASSYGYTF.

This clonotype has ten or more counts. The gene calls are TRBV11-2 and TRBJ1-1; perhaps TRBD1 as D (5 bases). Germline V gives CDR1 SGHAT, CDR2 FQNNGV. CDR3 length: 14 residues. V lost 0 bases and J 5 bases, leaving 10 bases between the germline ends. The CDR3 nucleotides are TGTGCCAGCAGCTTAGAGGGGCAGATGACTGAAGCTTTCTTT. It codes for CASSLEGQMTEAFF. Filled out from reference TRBV11-2 and TRBJ1-1, the complete variable domain reads EAGVAQSPRYKIIEKRQSVAFWCNPISGHATLYWYQQILGQGPKLLIQFQNNGVVDDSQLPKDRFSAERLKGVDSTLKIQPAKLEDSAVYLCASSLEGQMTEAFFGQGTRLTVV.

On this clonotype: Germline is not matched at one junction end, which may reflect a read error. The chain recombines TRBV11-1 with TRBJ2-7, with 7 bases fitting TRBD1. Germline CDR1 is SGHAT and CDR2 is FQDESV (reference sequence). The CDR3 totals 19 residues. In DNA form, the CDR3 reads TGTGCCAGCAGCTCCCCGGACCCGACAGGGTTAGTCCCACTACGCGAGCAGTGCTTC. This gives the protein CASSSPDPTGLVPLREQCF.

In its sample, this clonotype was seen many times. The chain employs TRBV6-2 or TRBV6-3 and TRBJ1-3; no firm D call. The germline V gene encodes CDR1 MNHEY and CDR2 SVGEGT. Trimming left V 6 bases short and J 0 bases short, with 15 bases between. The CDR3 is 16 amino acids. CDR3 nucleotides: TGTGCCAGCAGAACCACGGAGTCGTACTCTGGAAACACCATATATTTT. Translation: CASRTTESYSGNTIYF.